The 15 T cell receptor beta chains in this list originate from one sample, sequenced in a study of CD8 T cells in Susac syndrome. RNA amounts of roughly 0.5 to 1 ug underwent reverse transcription with random hexamers. From the immunoSEQ multiplex PCR reads, TCRdb called clonotypes with MiXCR, one entry per CDR3 protein. The table includes about 130,000 distinct CDR3 sequences, around 94% detected once. Sequencing was performed on CD8+ T cells from PBMCs. The receptors originated from a human donor with Susac syndrome.

The chain employs TRBV27 and TRBJ2-1; 7 bases line up with TRBD1. CDR1 is MNHEY, CDR2 SMNVEV, per germline (reference sequence). The ends lost 2 bases at V and 1 base at J; junction bases unmatched: 5. This CDR3 spans 16 amino acids. Here the CDR3 DNA reads TGTGCCAGCAGTTTAGGGACAGAGGGGTCCTACAATGAGCAGTTCTTC. This translates into CASSLGTEGSYNEQFF.

This CDR3 reads CASSQEVPGVRETQYF. The DNA for the CDR3 is TGTGCCAGCAGCCAAGAGGTTCCAGGGGTCCGGGAGACCCAGTACTTC. This sequence joins TRBV3-1 and TRBJ2-5; tentatively, D is TRBD1 (6 bases). Germline CDR1 and CDR2: LGHDT and YNNKEL (reference sequence). V lost 0 bases, J lost 5 bases, and 16 bases lay in between. The CDR3 covers 16 residues.

The chain carries TRBV13 and TRBJ2-5, with 8 bases fitting TRBD2. With V trimmed by 4 bases and J by 5 bases, 6 bases remained unmatched. The CDR3 spans 14 residues. Germline CDR1 and CDR2: PRHDT and FYEKMQ (reference sequence). The CDR3 protein is CASSSRTSLETQYF. The CDR3 DNA follows: TGTGCCAGCAGCTCCCGGACTAGCTTGGAGACCCAGTACTTC.

V is TRBV7-8 and J is TRBJ1-4, with D perhaps matching TRBD1 (6 bases). V was cut by 5 bases and J by 7 bases, with 26 bases left in between. Germline-derived CDR1 and CDR2 are SGHVS and FQNEAQ. The CDR3 is 18 residues long. As DNA, the CDR3 is TGTGCCAGCAGCGCCATATCCCCTCAGAGGGGGGTGGGTGAAAAACTGTTTTTT. Residues: CASSAISPQRGVGEKLFF.

V is TRBV10-2 and J is TRBJ2-1; the D is unclear. Germline V lookup: CDR1 WSHSY, CDR2 SAAADI. This CDR3 has 16 residues. V was shortened by 7 bases and J by 3 bases, with 19 bases between the two germline ends. CDR3 in amino acids: CASTPKQLLGYNEQFF. CDR3 nucleotide sequence: TGCGCCAGCACCCCGAAGCAACTGTTGGGCTACAATGAGCAGTTCTTC.

In nucleotides, the CDR3 is TGCGCCAGCAGCCAACGGACAACTAATGAAAAACTGTTTTTT. This codes for CASSQRTTNEKLFF. This chain uses TRBV4-1 with TRBJ1-4; D unresolved. The CDR3 totals 14 residues. Trimming shortened V by 2 bases and J by 0 bases, and 4 bases separated the two germline ends. Germline CDR1 is MGHRA and CDR2 is YSYEKL.

The genes are TRBV15 and TRBJ2-7; 13 bases line up with TRBD2. This CDR3 is built from 18 residues. The V gene's germline CDR1 is LNHNV and CDR2 YYDKDF (reference sequence). J lost 5 bases, V lost 1 base, and 11 bases had no gene match. The CDR3 DNA sequence: TGTGCCACCAGCAGAGCTCCTCCCCGGACTAGCGGGAGTCACGAGCAGTACTTC. Its protein product is CATSRAPPRTSGSHEQYF.

The V call is TRBV12-3 or TRBV12-4, the J call TRBJ2-3; a weak D match, TRBD1 (5 bases). Trimming pared 2 bases from V and 0 bases from J, leaving 12 bases between. The CDR3 contains 16 residues. The CDR3 DNA sequence: TGTGCCAGCAGTTTACTAGGGGCTGCTAGCACAGATACGCAGTATTTT. Its protein is CASSLLGAASTDTQYF.

V gene TRBV12-3 or TRBV12-4 combines with J gene TRBJ2-7; tentatively, D is TRBD1 or TRBD2 (5 bases each). The CDR3 has 15 residues. The V gene lost 4 bases and the J gene lost 4 bases, with 17 bases spanning the gap. CDR3 residues: CASSSQGEGVYEQYF. In nucleotides, the CDR3 is TGTGCCAGCAGTTCCCAGGGAGAAGGGGTTTACGAGCAGTACTTC.

V is TRBV6-6 and J is TRBJ2-7; the D gene is possibly TRBD1 (5 bases). The V end was cut by 0 bases, the J end by 5 bases, with 11 bases between. Germline V CDR1 and CDR2: MNHNY, SVGAGI (reference sequence). CDR3 length equals 14 residues. As DNA, the CDR3 is TGTGCCAGCAGTTACTCGGGCAGGGTCGACGAGCAGTACTTC. This codes for CASSYSGRVDEQYF.

The chain recombines TRBV20-1 with TRBJ2-3; 11 nucleotides match TRBD2. After removal of 1 base from V and 5 bases from J, the junction contained 8 bases not matched to a gene. This CDR3 has 16 amino acids. The germline gives CDR1 DFQATT, CDR2 SNEGSKA (reference sequence). The CDR3 DNA reads TGCAGTGCTAGAGGGATTAGCGGGAGGGCCGGAGATACGCAGTATTTT. Amino acid sequence: CSARGISGRAGDTQYF.

The gene calls are TRBV10-2 and TRBJ1-1, with D possibly TRBD1 on 5 matching bases. The germline V gene encodes CDR1 WSHSY and CDR2 SAAADI. The CDR3 has 14 amino acids. Trimming removed 4 bases at V and 0 bases at J, with 9 bases between. This chain's CDR3 is CASSADSMNTEAFF. As DNA, the CDR3 is TGCGCCAGCAGTGCCGACAGCATGAACACTGAAGCTTTCTTT.

The rearrangement links TRBV12-3 or TRBV12-4 to TRBJ1-2; D ambiguous. The CDR3 is made up of 14 amino acids. V shed 0 bases and J shed 4 bases, with 9 bases lying between them. CDR3 loop: CASSLAPASYGYTF. CDR3 sequence (DNA): TGTGCCAGCAGTTTAGCCCCCGCCAGCTATGGCTACACCTTC.

The rearrangement joins TRBV4-2 to TRBJ2-1; 9 bases map to TRBD1. The CDR3 loop spans 17 amino acids. Germline CDR1 and CDR2: LGHNA and YNFKEQ. Trimming took 4 bases from V and 3 from J; bases not matched to a gene: 10. CDR3 sequence (DNA): TGTGCCAGCAGCCCACCCAACCCGGGACAGGGCTACAATGAGCAGTTCTTC. This encodes CASSPPNPGQGYNEQFF.

The chain employs TRBV12-3 or TRBV12-4 and TRBJ1-2; 12 bases match TRBD1. This CDR3 spans 16 amino acids. V lost 6 bases, J lost 0 bases, and 5 bases stayed unmatched. The CDR3 here is CASSRDRGRSNYGYTF. The CDR3 DNA sequence: TGTGCCAGCAGCCGGGACAGGGGGCGCTCTAACTATGGCTACACCTTC.